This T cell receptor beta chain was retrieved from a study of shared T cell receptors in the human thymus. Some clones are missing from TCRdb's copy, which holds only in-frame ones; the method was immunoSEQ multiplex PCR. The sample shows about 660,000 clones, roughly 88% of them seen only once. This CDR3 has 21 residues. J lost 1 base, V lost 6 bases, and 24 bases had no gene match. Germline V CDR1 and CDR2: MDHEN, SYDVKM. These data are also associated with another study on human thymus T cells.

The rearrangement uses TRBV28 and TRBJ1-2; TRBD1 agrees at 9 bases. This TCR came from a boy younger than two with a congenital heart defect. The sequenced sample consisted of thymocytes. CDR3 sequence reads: CASRSSDPLTVETGGNYGYTF. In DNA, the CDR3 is TGTGCCAGCAGAAGCTCTGATCCTTTGACCGTAGAGACAGGGGGTAACTATGGCTACACCTTC.